These T cell receptor beta chains were read from a single sample in a study of human T cells and chemical hapten exposure. TCRdb reprocessed the RACE reads with MiXCR, giving one entry per CDR3 protein. The table shows some 77,000 distinct CDR3 sequences, with roughly 7.9% occurring only once. The sequenced sample was whole blood. The receptors here all came from a female donor in good health. Some clones in this sample may be carry-over from other donors' samples. Both conserved end residues are trimmed from each CDR3. Fields, in order: J gene, V gene, CDR3 protein.

>TRBJ1-4|TRBV14
ASSLSREKLF
>TRBJ1-1|TRBV20-1
SARGQGSSMNTEAF
>TRBJ2-1|TRBV4-3
ASSQGLLYNEQF
>TRBJ1-2|TRBV5-4
ASKILEGLPSGYT
>TRBJ2-7|TRBV21-1
ASSKAGRPGAYEQY
>TRBJ2-3|TRBV7-8
ASSPIRSINTQY
>TRBJ1-1|TRBV7-2
ASSLARTGEAF
>TRBJ1-1|TRBV6-1
ASSEGSGGMAEAF
>TRBJ1-1|TRBV7-3
ASSLTGGRGTEAF
>TRBJ2-1|TRBV7-6
ASSSGPGSSYNEQF
>TRBJ1-6|TRBV12-3/TRBV12-4
ASSLFRRGNSPLH
>TRBJ1-1|TRBV7-7
ASSSRVDTEAF
>TRBJ1-4|TRBV18
ASSQRHQATNEKLF